This TCR beta chain was recorded in a study of blood T cell repertoires in COVID-19. Study context: Acute and convalescent COVID-19 samples came from the United States, Italy and Spain. The cDNA or gDNA used as material had been derived from T cells, B-cell-depleted T cells, or PBMCs.

Germline V gene lookup returns CDR1 SGHNT and CDR2 YYREEE (reference sequence). V lost 4 bases to trimming and J lost 1 base; unmatched junction nucleotides: 7. This CDR3 contains 17 residues. Authors' analysis steps: Estimation of nucleated cell counts was performed using reference gene primer amplification. Using immunoSEQ multiplex PCR, the repertoire was profiled, and TCRdb retains in-frame clones only, with some absent. From that table come the V and J calls and clone size; the DNA was used to work out D and trimming. In the table there are approximately 64,000 clones, approximately 80% of which are singletons.

The sequenced sample consisted of peripheral blood. The chain has TRBV5-4 and TRBJ2-2; 10 nucleotides align to TRBD2. The origin of this receptor is a woman between 65 and 79 years old with acute or convalescent COVID-19. The CDR3 DNA follows: TGTGCCAGCAGCAATCCGGGACTAGCGTTGAACACCGGGGAGCTGTTTTTT. Residues: CASSNPGLALNTGELFF. Drawing the rest from reference TRBV5-4 and TRBJ2-2, the complete variable domain is ETGVTQSPTHLIKTRGQQVTLRCSSQSGHNTVSWYQQALGQGPQFIFQYYREEENGRGNFPPRFSGLQFPNYSSELNVNALELDDSALYLCASSNPGLALNTGELFFGEGSRLTVL.